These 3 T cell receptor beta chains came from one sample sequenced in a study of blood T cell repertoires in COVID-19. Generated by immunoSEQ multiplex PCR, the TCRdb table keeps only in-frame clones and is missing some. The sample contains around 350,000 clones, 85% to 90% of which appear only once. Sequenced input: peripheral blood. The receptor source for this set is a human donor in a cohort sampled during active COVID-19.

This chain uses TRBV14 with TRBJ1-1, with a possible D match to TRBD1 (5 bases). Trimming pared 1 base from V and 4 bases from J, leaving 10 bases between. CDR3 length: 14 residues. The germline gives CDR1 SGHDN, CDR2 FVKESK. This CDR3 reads CASSQAGGSTEAFF. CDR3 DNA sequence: TGTGCCAGCAGCCAAGCCGGGGGAAGCACTGAAGCTTTCTTT.

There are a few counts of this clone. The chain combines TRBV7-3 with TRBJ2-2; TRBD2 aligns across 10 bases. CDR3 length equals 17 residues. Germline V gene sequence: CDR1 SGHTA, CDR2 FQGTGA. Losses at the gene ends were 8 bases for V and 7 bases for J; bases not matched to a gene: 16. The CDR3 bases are TGTGCCAGCTCCTTCAGGAGCGGGAGGGATGGTAGCGGGGAGCTGTTTTTT. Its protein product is CASSFRSGRDGSGELFF.

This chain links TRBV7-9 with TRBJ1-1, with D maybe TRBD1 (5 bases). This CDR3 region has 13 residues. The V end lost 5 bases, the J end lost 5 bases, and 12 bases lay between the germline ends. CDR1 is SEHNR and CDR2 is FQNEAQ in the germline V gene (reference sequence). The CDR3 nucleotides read TGTGCCAGCAGCCTCAGGGAGGGAACTGAAGCTTTCTTT. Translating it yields CASSLREGTEAFF.